The 22 T cell receptor beta chains presented below share a single source sample, sequenced in a study of human T cells and chemical hapten exposure. Time point noted: patch test 1, 2 weeks after DPC sensitization. The treatment: therapeutic diphenylcyclopropenone sensitization with weekly scalp DPC. One entry per CDR3 protein, called by TCRdb with MiXCR from the RACE reads. Here the sample spans a few hundred thousand distinct CDR3 sequences, 4.8% being singletons. The source was whole blood, collected in connection with sensitization to the hapten diphenylcyclopropenone (DPC). Every receptor here comes from a woman aged 45-60 years with alopecia areata. Some clones in this sample may be carry-over from other donors' samples.

The gene calls are TRBV5-4 and TRBJ2-1, with 12 bases matching TRBD1. Germline V gene data show CDR1 as SGHNT and CDR2 as YYREEE (reference sequence). This CDR3 spans 15 amino acids. The junction had 6 bases not matched to a gene; V was cut back by 3 bases and J by 8 bases. The CDR3 DNA follows: TGTGCCAGCAGCTGGGACAGGGGGCAGTTCGATGAGCAGTTCTTC. Protein sequence: CASSWDRGQFDEQFF.

This clonotype was seen many times. The rearrangement links TRBV15 to TRBJ2-1; D unclear. Germline assignment: CDR1 LNHNV and CDR2 YYDKDF (reference sequence). The V and J ends lost 1 base and 7 bases respectively, with 8 bases between them. This CDR3 is 13 amino acids long. CDR3 nucleotide sequence: TGTGCCACCAGCAGAGGTGGGCTTAATGAGCAGTTCTTC. It codes for CATSRGGLNEQFF.

This clonotype has at least ten counts. V and J are TRBV6-2 or TRBV6-3 and TRBJ2-7; 11 nucleotides align to TRBD2. Germline CDR1 and CDR2: MNHEY and SVGEGT. This CDR3 is 16 amino acids long. The trim removed 2 bases at V and 5 bases at J, leaving 8 bases unmatched. In DNA form, the CDR3 reads TGTGCCAGCAGTTACGGCCGGCTAGCGGGAGGAGACGAGCAGTACTTC. It codes for CASSYGRLAGGDEQYF.

This clonotype was recorded many times. The CDR3 sequence is CSVDWQLTGELFF. CDR3 nucleotides: TGCAGCGTTGATTGGCAGCTCACCGGGGAGCTGTTTTTT. This chain uses TRBV29-1 with TRBJ2-2; D not certain. This CDR3 comprises 13 residues. CDR1 is SQVTM, CDR2 ANQGSEA, per germline. Trimming shortened V by 3 bases and J by 4 bases, and 9 bases separated the two germline ends.

This clonotype was seen more than once but under ten times. The gene calls are TRBV6-1 and TRBJ1-1, with D unclear. Trimming took 2 bases from V and 0 from J, leaving 7 bases between them. The CDR3 covers 14 residues. Germline V gene lookup returns CDR1 MNHNS and CDR2 SASEGT. Here the CDR3 reads CASSESQMNTEAFF. Written as DNA, the CDR3 is TGTGCCAGCAGTGAATCACAGATGAACACTGAAGCTTTCTTT.

This clonotype occurred many times. The V gene is TRBV29-1, the J gene TRBJ2-1, with TRBD2 matching 14 bases. The CDR3 spans 14 residues. The germline gives CDR1 SQVTM, CDR2 ANQGSEA. V lost 6 bases, J lost 6 bases, and 4 bases stayed unmatched. CDR3 nucleotides: TGCAGCGTAGGGACTAGCGGGAGCCCCAATGAGCAGTTCTTC. Protein: CSVGTSGSPNEQFF.

This clonotype was detected only a few times. This CDR3 is CASSWGQGNTGELFF. CDR3 coding DNA: TGTGCCAGCAGTTGGGGACAGGGGAACACCGGGGAGCTGTTTTTT. The chain recombines TRBV6-5 with TRBJ2-2; 9 bases fit TRBD1. CDR1 is MNHEY and CDR2 is SVGAGI in the germline V gene. V was pared by 4 bases and J by 1 base, with 1 base of the junction left unmatched. This CDR3 contains 15 residues.

This chain connects TRBV5-6 to TRBJ1-2; D may be TRBD1 (5 bases). Trimming cost V 2 bases and J 4 bases, with 15 bases left between them. Germline values: CDR1 SGHDT, CDR2 YYEEEE. The CDR3 consists of 15 residues. The CDR3, as DNA: TGTGCCAGCAGCTTTGCCCTGGGCGACAGCTATGGCTACACCTTC. Translation gives CASSFALGDSYGYTF. The full variable domain, rest sourced from reference TRBV5-6 and TRBJ1-2, is DAGVTQSPTHLIKTRGQQVTLRCSPKSGHDTVSWYQQALGQGPQFIFQYYEEEERQRGNFPDRFSGHQFPNYSSELNVNALLLGDSALYLCASSFALGDSYGYTFGSGTRLTVV.

This clonotype was recorded at least ten times. The chain combines TRBV11-2 with TRBJ2-3, with D perhaps matching TRBD2 (5 bases). With 4 bases removed from V and 6 bases from J, the gap between germline ends came to 8 bases. Germline CDR1 SGHAT, CDR2 FQNNGV. The CDR3 contains 12 residues. CDR3 protein: CASSSVADTQYF. The CDR3 DNA is TGTGCCAGCAGCTCAGTAGCGGATACGCAGTATTTT.

This clonotype was counted once. V is TRBV7-2 and J is TRBJ1-6; D gene unclear. This CDR3 region has 15 residues. CDR1 and CDR2 (germline): SGHTA, FQGNSA. The V end was cut by 4 bases, the J end by 3 bases, with 10 bases between. CDR3 nucleotides: TGTGCCAGCAGCTCCTTTGACAACTATAATTCACCCCTCCACTTT. Translation: CASSSFDNYNSPLHF.

This clonotype was found many times. This chain joins TRBV29-1 and TRBJ2-6, with 11 nucleotides matching TRBD1. Trimming cost V 4 bases and J 4 bases; bases outside gene matches: 9. There are 17 residues in the CDR3. Germline CDR1 reads SQVTM; CDR2 reads ANQGSEA. The CDR3 protein is CSVVGRDRGEGANVLTF. The CDR3 bases are TGCAGCGTTGTCGGCCGGGACAGGGGGGAAGGGGCCAACGTCCTGACTTTC.

A note on this clonotype: The junction departs from the called germline gene at one end, perhaps through a read error. The V gene is TRBV23-1, the J gene TRBJ1-5; a possible D gene is TRBD1 (6 bases). TRBV23-1 is an ORF, with its function uncertain. This CDR3 region has 18 residues. The CDR3 reads CASRQSWTEAPSNQPQHF. The CDR3 DNA follows: TGCGCCAGCAGGCAATCGTGGACAGAAGCACCTAGCAATCAGCCCCAGCATTTT.

The rearrangement uses TRBV7-8 and TRBJ1-1; D gene ambiguous. The germline CDR1 and CDR2 sequences are SGHVS and FQNEAQ. The CDR3 consists of 15 residues. Trimming removed 1 base at V and 4 bases at J, with 13 bases between. The DNA for the CDR3 is TGTGCCAGCAGCTTAGGGGCGCTCCGAGGCACTGAAGCTTTCTTT. As protein: CASSLGALRGTEAFF. Using reference TRBV7-8 and TRBJ1-1 for the parts outside the CDR3, the full variable domain is GAGVSQSPRYKVAKRGQDVALRCDPISGHVSLFWYQQALGQGPEFLTYFQNEAQLDKSGLPSDRFFAERPEGSVSTLKIQRTQQEDSAVYLCASSLGALRGTEAFFGQGTRLTVV.

This clonotype was seen at least ten times. The CDR3 spells CASSPFSGGEETQYF. In DNA form, the CDR3 reads TGTGCCAGCAGCCCCTTCTCGGGAGGGGAAGAGACCCAGTACTTC. The chain has TRBV7-9 and TRBJ2-5, with TRBD2 matching over 8 bases. The CDR3 loop spans 15 amino acids. Germline V gene sequence: CDR1 SEHNR, CDR2 FQNEAQ (reference sequence). Trimming cost V 5 bases and J 3 bases; bases outside gene matches: 8.

This clonotype was seen repeatedly, ten times or more. The chain carries TRBV10-3 and TRBJ2-1, with TRBD2 matching over 9 bases. Losses at the gene ends were 4 bases for V and 0 bases for J; bases not matched to a gene: 1. CDR3 length: 15 residues. In germline, CDR1 is ENHRY, CDR2 SYGVKD. The CDR3 region is CAISGSGGSYNEQFF. In nucleotides, the CDR3 is TGTGCCATCAGTGGTAGCGGGGGCTCCTACAATGAGCAGTTCTTC.

The table lists this clonotype with many counts. This rearrangement joins TRBV7-2 to TRBJ2-3; D perhaps matches TRBD2 (6 bases). Germline CDR1 and CDR2: SGHTA and FQGNSA. The CDR3 is made up of 15 amino acids. Trimming stripped 0 bases from V and 2 bases from J, with 9 bases between. The CDR3 region has the DNA TGTGCCAGCAGCTTAGCTAGCGGAACCACAGATACGCAGTATTTT. Protein: CASSLASGTTDTQYF.

This clonotype was counted ten times or more. This chain connects TRBV20-1 to TRBJ2-6; 7 bases map to TRBD1. The CDR3 covers 15 residues. Germline V lookup: CDR1 DFQATT, CDR2 SNEGSKA (reference sequence). J lost 4 bases, V lost 1 base, and 4 bases had no gene match. The DNA of the CDR3 is TGCAGTGCTAGAGTCAGGGGGAGCGGGGCCAACGTCCTGACTTTC. It encodes CSARVRGSGANVLTF.

In this sample, this clonotype turned up a few times. The chain links TRBV5-1 to TRBJ1-1; tentatively, D is TRBD1 (6 bases). Per the germline V gene, CDR1 is SGHRS and CDR2 is YFSETQ. Trimming shortened V by 8 bases and J by 4 bases, and 15 bases separated the two germline ends. This CDR3 comprises 13 residues. This CDR3 reads CASMGGVGTEAFF. In DNA form, the CDR3 reads TGCGCCAGTATGGGGGGCGTCGGCACTGAAGCTTTCTTT.

This clonotype was counted at least ten times. The CDR3 is CASSYSLQGLFYEQYF. In nucleotides, the CDR3 is TGTGCCAGCAGTTACTCCCTCCAGGGGTTATTCTACGAGCAGTACTTC. The rearrangement uses TRBV6-5 and TRBJ2-7; possible D gene TRBD1, 6 bases. V was clipped by 0 bases and J by 3 bases, with 15 bases between them. Germline V lookup: CDR1 MNHEY, CDR2 SVGAGI. The CDR3 spans 16 residues.

This clonotype was detected ten times or more. The J gene is TRBJ2-7, the V gene TRBV20-1; 8 bases match TRBD1. The V and J ends lost 6 bases and 3 bases, in that order; junction bases with no gene match: 4. The CDR3 totals 12 residues. CDR1 and CDR2 (germline): DFQATT, SNEGSKA (reference sequence). The CDR3: CSARGTGYEQYF. In nucleotides, the CDR3 is TGCAGTGCCCGAGGGACAGGCTACGAGCAGTACTTC.

This sequence joins TRBV10-1 and TRBJ2-2; D unresolved. The germline V and J ends were trimmed by 4 bases and 0 bases, with 3 bases remaining between them. Germline values: CDR1 WNHNN, CDR2 SYGVQD (reference sequence). The CDR3 loop spans 13 amino acids. CDR3 in amino acids: CASSAANTGELFF. The CDR3 DNA reads as TGCGCCAGCAGTGCGGCGAACACCGGGGAGCTGTTTTTT.

This clonotype was counted ten times or more. The chain carries TRBV24-1 and TRBJ1-1; no clear D. Trimming shortened V by 2 bases and J by 5 bases, and 5 bases separated the two germline ends. CDR3 length equals 12 residues. Germline V gives CDR1 KGHDR, CDR2 SFDVKD. This CDR3 is CATSDSGTEAFF. Here the CDR3 DNA reads TGTGCCACCAGTGATTCGGGAACTGAAGCTTTCTTT.